This T cell receptor beta chain comes out of a study of shared clonotypes between healthy human individuals. CDR3 length: 13 amino acids. Germline V lookup: CDR1 SGHNT, CDR2 YYREEE (reference sequence). Trimming cost V 3 bases and J 7 bases, with 11 bases left between them. Study conclusions and caveats: Only blood was sampled; tissue repertoires likely differ.

Worth noting for this clone: Its antigen is undetermined.

The table came from immunoSEQ multiplex PCR; TCRdb's copy has only in-frame clones and leaves some out. The sample holds some 2.4 million clones; approximately 93% are singletons and the top ten take approximately 0.37%. Input material: naive CD4+ T cells from PBMCs. The subset: CD45RA+ positively selected. The clonotype comes from a man younger than 35 in good health. Some clones in this sample may be carry-over from other donors' samples. This chain links TRBV5-4 with TRBJ2-1, with a possible D match to TRBD2 (5 bases). The CDR3 region is CASSYKLGNEQFF. CDR3 in DNA: TGTGCCAGCAGCTATAAACTAGGAAATGAGCAGTTCTTC. Drawing the rest from reference TRBV5-4 and TRBJ2-1, the complete variable domain is ETGVTQSPTHLIKTRGQQVTLRCSSQSGHNTVSWYQQALGQGPQFIFQYYREEENGRGNFPPRFSGLQFPNYSSELNVNALELDDSALYLCASSYKLGNEQFFGPGTRLTVL.